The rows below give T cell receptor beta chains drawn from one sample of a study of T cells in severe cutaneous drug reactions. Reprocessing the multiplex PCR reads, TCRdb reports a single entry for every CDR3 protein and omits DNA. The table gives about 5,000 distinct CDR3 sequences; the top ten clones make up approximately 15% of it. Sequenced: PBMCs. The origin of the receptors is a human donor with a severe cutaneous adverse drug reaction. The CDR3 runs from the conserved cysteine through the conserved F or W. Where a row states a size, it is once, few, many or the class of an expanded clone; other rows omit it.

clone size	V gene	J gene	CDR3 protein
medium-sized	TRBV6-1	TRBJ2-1	CASSTKGLAKYNEQFF
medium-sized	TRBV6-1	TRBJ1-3	CASSPYSSGNTIYF
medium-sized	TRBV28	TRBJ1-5	CASSSYRNHQPQHF
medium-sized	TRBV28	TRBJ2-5	CASSRLAGIQETQYF
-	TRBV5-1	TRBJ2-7	CASSSGWREISYEQYF
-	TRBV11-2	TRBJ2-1	CASSFPSSSEISYNEQFF
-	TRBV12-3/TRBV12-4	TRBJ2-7	CASRRSGSLRYEQYF
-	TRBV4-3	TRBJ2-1	CASSQDGGFDYNEQFF
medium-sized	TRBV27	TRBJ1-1	CASSSLLNTEAFF
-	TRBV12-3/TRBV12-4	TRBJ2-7	CASRTSGQGASQYF
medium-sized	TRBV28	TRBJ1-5	CASSSGTGDNQPQHF
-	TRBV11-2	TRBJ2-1	CASSFHRGSAYNEQFF
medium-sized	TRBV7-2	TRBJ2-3	CASSLGLAGGDTQYF
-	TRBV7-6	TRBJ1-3	CASSLRPGSGNTIYF
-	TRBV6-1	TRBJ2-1	CASSEYRGTYNEQFF
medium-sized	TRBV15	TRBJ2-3	CATSRGLATDTQYF
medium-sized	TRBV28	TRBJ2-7	CASTRDGFYEQYF
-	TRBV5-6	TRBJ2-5	CASSLRGLGTSQETQYF
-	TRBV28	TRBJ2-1	CASSLSTPGPINNEQFF
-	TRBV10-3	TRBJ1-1	CAISESIEAFF
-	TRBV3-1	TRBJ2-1	CASSQEFSAGGPYNEQFF
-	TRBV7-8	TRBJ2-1	CASSLASLAGLGSEQFF
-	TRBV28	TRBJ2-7	CASSPPGHLSSYEQYF
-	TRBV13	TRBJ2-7	CASSLRVAYEQYF
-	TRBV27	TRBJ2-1	CASSPDRYNEQFF
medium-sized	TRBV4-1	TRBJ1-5	CASSQVPGSNQPQHF
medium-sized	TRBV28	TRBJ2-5	CASSFIGEGPETQYF
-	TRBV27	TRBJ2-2	CASSSGGANTGELFF
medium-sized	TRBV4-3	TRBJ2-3	CASSSTIGGDTQYF